This T cell receptor beta chain was obtained from a study of shared clonotypes between healthy human individuals (TCRdb year 2020). A note on the overall study: The cohort included a few men and a couple of women between 18 and 49 years of age. For each donor, CD4 naive and CD4 memory were each run on three plates, CD8 naive on two plates, and CD8 memory on one plate. To estimate repertoire size and how much clonotype sharing occurs between individuals, the study deeply sequenced the blood TCR repertoires of five healthy adults. To increase sequencing depth and limit assay-specific biases, TCR repertoire library preparation and sequencing were carried out by different laboratories using diverse techniques. Between about 0.85 and 8.9 billion PBMCs per donor were obtained by leukapheresis. Beyond this particular receptor, the publication reports: Rarefaction of sorted-subset datasets indicated incomplete sequencing despite the large sequencing depth. Only blood was sampled, and tissue TCR repertoires likely differ from those in blood. When a handful of donors were compared, the shared fraction of clonotypes was around 5% for naive CD4, approximately 3.5% for naive CD8, roughly 2.5% for memory CD4, and 0.4% for memory CD8. Pairwise subsampling led to the expectation that sequencing depth would affect the degree of clonotype sharing among donors. Naive subsets generally had larger estimated clonotype richness than memory subsets did. Compared with non-shared clonotypes, clonotypes shared by all four sorted-subset donors had higher generation probabilities. The genetic and exposure-history diversity represented was limited by the small number of donors.

Comments on this clone: No cognate antigen has been identified for it. No quality values exist for individual bases; no much larger clone is one base distant.

TCR CDR3 regions were amplified from genomic DNA by multiplex PCR using the deep immunoSEQ assay. Extracted genomic DNA from each cell subset was distributed evenly across all wells of several immunoSEQ 96-well plates, and each plate was treated as a replicate. For sorted subsets, approximately 210 ng of genomic DNA, equivalent to 25,000 to 35,000 T cell genomes, went into each replicate PCR. Purified libraries were measured with a Qubit 3.0 fluorometer, size-checked on a Bioanalyzer 2100, and measured again with the KAPA Library Quantification kit. Every immunoSEQ 96-well plate was sequenced on a separate single-read 150-cycle Illumina NextSeq 550 flow cell. The published analysis was carried out like this. Because the immunoSEQ output held only junctional sequences and lacked quality scores, the filtering could not match the filtering applied to full-length reads. Sequences were annotated with PyIR, a Python wrapper for IgBLAST v1.9, and V/J genes and CDR3 were assigned using IMGT germline references. Reads were removed for weak V/J assignments (E-value above 1e-6), missing CDR3, stop codons, out-of-frame junctions, or ambiguous translated residues. V3J clonotypes were defined as sequences sharing the same inferred V gene, J gene, and CDR3 amino acid sequence. To compute the percentage overlap between repertoires, the number of shared unique clonotypes was divided by the size of the smaller repertoire. RTK rarefaction, the Chao1 estimator, and Recon v2.1 estimates of unobserved clonotypes were used to assess repertoire richness. Generation probabilities were computed with OLGA for all TCRbeta clonotypes obtained by the gDNA method from a few donors. As stored in TCRdb, this immuneACCESS dataset retains in-frame rearrangements with V and J assigned. A fraction of the clones does not appear; measured against another copy, unresolved V genes explain less than half of the discrepancy, and the remainder lacks a known reason. V and J calls and clone size are copied from that table; D and trimming were computed from the DNA. The sample table lists about 1.5 million clones, around 98% of them with a count of one. The ten largest clonotypes hold approximately 0.44% of the sample.

Donors were healthy HIV-negative adults with no recently reported acute infections or vaccinations. Every donor was a Caucasian adult residing in Nashville, Tennessee, USA. Magnetic negative selection was used to enrich CD4+ T cells, after which naive cells were positively selected on CD45RA and the negative fraction became the memory subset. Blood was collected by leukapheresis, and PBMCs were isolated by Ficoll-Histopaque density gradient centrifugation and then cryopreserved in liquid nitrogen vapor phase. Purity and quantity of every magnetically sorted T cell population were checked by analytical flow cytometry. Genomic DNA was isolated from each sorted fraction and quantified by UV absorbance on a Nanodrop 2000c. CDR1 and CDR2 (LNHDA, SQIVND) derive from the germline V gene (reference sequence). V is pared back by 7 bases and J by 5 bases, with 11 bases lying between the germline termini. The CDR3 has 13 amino acids, counting the end cysteine and phenylalanine. This entry keeps only the CDR3 DNA: 39 bases, framed from base 1.

The chain links TRBV19 with TRBJ2-2; confidence is insufficient to name the D gene. The sequenced sample consisted of naive CD4+ T cells sorted from blood. Read against the paper, the sample's cell subset or site label means: CD45RA+ positively selected. The clonotype comes from a man aged 30 to 39 in good health. The CDR3 reads CASTEIQTGELFF. The DNA sequence reads TGTGCCAGTACCGAAATTCAGACCGGGGAGCTGTTTTTT.